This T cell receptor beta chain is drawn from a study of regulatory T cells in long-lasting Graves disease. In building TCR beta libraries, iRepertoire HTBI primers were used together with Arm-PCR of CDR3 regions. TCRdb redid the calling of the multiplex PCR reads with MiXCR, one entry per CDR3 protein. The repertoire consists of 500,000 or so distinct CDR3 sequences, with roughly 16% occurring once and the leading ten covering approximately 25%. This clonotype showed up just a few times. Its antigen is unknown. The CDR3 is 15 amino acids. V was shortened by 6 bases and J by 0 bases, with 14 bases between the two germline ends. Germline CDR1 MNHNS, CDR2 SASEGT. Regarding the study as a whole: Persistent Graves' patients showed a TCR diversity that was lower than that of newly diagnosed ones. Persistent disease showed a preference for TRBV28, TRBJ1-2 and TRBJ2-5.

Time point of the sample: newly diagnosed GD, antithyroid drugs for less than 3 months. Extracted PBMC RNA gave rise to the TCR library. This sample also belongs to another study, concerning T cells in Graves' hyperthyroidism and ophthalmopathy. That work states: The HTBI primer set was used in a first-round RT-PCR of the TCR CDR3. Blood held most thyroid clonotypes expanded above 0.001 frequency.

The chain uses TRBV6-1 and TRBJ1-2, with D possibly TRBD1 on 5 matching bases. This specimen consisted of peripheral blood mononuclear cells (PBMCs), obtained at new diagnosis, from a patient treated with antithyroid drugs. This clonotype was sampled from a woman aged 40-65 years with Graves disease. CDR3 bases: TGTGCCAGCAGCGTCGACAGTTGGTCTAACTATGGCTACACCTTC. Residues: CASSVDSWSNYGYTF.